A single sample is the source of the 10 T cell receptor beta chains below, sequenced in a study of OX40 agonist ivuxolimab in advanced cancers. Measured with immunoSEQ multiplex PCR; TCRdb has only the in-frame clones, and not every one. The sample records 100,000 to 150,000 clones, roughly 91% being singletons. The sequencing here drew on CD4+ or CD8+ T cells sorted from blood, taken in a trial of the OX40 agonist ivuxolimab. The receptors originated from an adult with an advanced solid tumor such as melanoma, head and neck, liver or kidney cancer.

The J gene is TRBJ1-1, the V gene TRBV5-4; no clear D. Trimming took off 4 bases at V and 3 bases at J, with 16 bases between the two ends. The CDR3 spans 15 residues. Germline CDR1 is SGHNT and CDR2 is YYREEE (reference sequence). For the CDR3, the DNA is TGTGCCAGCAGCGCACGCCTCGGGTGGGACACTGAAGCTTTCTTT. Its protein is CASSARLGWDTEAFF.

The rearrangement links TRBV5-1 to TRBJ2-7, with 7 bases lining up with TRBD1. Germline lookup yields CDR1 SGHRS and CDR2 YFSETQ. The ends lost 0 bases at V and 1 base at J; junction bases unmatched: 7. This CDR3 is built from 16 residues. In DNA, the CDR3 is TGCGCCAGCAGCTTGGCTACAGGGGTTACATCCTACGAGCAGTACTTC. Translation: CASSLATGVTSYEQYF.

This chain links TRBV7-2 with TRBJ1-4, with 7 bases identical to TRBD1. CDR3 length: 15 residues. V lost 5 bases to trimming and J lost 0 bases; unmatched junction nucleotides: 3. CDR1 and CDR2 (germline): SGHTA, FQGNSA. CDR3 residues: CASSVGQTTNEKLFF. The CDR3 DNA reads TGTGCCAGCAGCGTGGGACAGACAACTAATGAAAAACTGTTTTTT.

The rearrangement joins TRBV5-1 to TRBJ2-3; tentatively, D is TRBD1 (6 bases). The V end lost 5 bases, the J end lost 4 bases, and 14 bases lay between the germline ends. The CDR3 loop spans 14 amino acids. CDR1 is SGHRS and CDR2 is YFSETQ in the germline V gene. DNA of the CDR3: TGCGCCAGCAGGACAGGCGCCGGCTCAGATACGCAGTATTTT. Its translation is CASRTGAGSDTQYF. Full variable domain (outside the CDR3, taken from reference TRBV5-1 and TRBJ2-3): KAGVTQTPRYLIKTRGQQVTLSCSPISGHRSVSWYQQTPGQGLQFLFEYFSETQRNKGNFPGRFSGRQFSNSRSEMNVSTLELGDSALYLCASRTGAGSDTQYFGPGTRLTVL.

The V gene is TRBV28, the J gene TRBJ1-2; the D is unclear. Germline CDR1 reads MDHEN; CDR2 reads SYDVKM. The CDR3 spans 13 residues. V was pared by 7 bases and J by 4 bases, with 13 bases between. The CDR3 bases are TGTGCCAGCACCCACGGTATCCTCTATGGCTACACCTTC. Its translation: CASTHGILYGYTF.

CDR3 nucleotide sequence: TGTGCCAGCAGGATACAGGGCCTGAACACTGAAGCTTTCTTT. Amino acids: CASRIQGLNTEAFF. The chain uses TRBV6-4 and TRBJ1-1; D is possibly TRBD1 (6 bases). The CDR3 extends over 14 amino acids. From germline, CDR1 is MRHNA and CDR2 SNTAGT. Between the trimmed V and J ends, which lost 6 bases and 0 bases, there was a span of 11 bases.

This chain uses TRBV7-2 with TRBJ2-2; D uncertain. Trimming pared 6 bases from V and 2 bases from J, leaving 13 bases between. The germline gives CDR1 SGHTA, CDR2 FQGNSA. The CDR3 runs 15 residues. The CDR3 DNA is TGTGCCAGCAGTCTGGCAGGAGTTAACACCGGGGAGCTGTTTTTT. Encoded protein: CASSLAGVNTGELFF.

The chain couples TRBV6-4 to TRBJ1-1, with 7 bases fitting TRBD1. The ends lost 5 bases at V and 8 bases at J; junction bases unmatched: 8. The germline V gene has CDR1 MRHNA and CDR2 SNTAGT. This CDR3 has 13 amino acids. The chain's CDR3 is CASSYFTGDEAFF. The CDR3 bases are TGTGCCAGCAGTTACTTTACAGGGGACGAAGCTTTCTTT.

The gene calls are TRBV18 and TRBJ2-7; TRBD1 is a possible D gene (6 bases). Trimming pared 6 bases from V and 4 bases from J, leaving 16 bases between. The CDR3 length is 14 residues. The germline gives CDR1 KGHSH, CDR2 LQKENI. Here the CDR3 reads CASSPGDMGYEQYF. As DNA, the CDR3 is TGTGCCAGCTCTCCCGGGGACATGGGTTACGAGCAGTACTTC.

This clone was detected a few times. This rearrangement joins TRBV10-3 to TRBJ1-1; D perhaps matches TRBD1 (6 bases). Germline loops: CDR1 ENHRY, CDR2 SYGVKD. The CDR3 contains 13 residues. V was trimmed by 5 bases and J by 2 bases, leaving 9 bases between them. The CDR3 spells CAISRDTNTEAFF. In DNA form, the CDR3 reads TGTGCCATCAGTAGGGACACCAACACTGAAGCTTTCTTT.